This T cell receptor beta chain stems from a study of blood T cell repertoires in COVID-19. As for the study in general: Specimens from acute and convalescent COVID-19 originated in the United States, Italy and Spain. T cells, B-cell-depleted T cells, or PBMCs provided the cDNA or gDNA that served as material.

In the original analysis: Amplification of reference gene primers provided the estimated nucleated cell counts. The repertoire was sequenced with immunoSEQ multiplex PCR; TCRdb's copy has only in-frame clones and lacks some. V and J calls and clone size follow that table, whereas D and trimming were derived from the DNA. This sample carries around 300,000 clones, roughly 87% of them seen once, and the ten largest clones take 9% to 9.5%. Trimming removed 4 bases from V and 5 bases from J, with 13 bases in between. Germline values: CDR1 SGHDT, CDR2 YYEEEE. The CDR3 spans 14 residues. Sequencing was done on a sample of peripheral blood. The chain joins TRBV5-6 to TRBJ2-1; D may be TRBD2 (6 bases). This TCR came from a young man with active or convalescent COVID-19. CDR3 in DNA: TGTGCCAGCAGCGCGGGACTTAGTCACAATGAGCAGTTCTTC. Protein sequence: CASSAGLSHNEQFF.